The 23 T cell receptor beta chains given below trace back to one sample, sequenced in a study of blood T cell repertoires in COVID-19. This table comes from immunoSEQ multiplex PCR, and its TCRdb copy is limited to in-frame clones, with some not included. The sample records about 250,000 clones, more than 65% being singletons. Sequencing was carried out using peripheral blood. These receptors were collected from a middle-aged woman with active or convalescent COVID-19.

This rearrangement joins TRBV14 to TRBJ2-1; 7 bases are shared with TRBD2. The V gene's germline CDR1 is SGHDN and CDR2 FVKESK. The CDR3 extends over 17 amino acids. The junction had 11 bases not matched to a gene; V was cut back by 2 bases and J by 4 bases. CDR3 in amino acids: CASSQTKRLALYNEQFF. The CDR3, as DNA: TGTGCCAGCAGCCAAACAAAGAGACTAGCCCTTTACAATGAGCAGTTCTTC.

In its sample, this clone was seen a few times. The CDR3 reads CASSLQDYNSPLHF. The CDR3 nucleotides are TGTGCCAGCAGTTTACAGGACTATAATTCACCCCTCCACTTT. The V call is TRBV28, the J call TRBJ1-6; D remains ambiguous. The CDR3 extends over 14 amino acids. Trimming pared 2 bases from V and 3 bases from J, leaving 5 bases between. CDR1 MDHEN and CDR2 SYDVKM come from the germline V gene.

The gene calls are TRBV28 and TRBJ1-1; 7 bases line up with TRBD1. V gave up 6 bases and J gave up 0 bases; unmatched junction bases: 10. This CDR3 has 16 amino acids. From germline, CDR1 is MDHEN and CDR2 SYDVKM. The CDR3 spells CASSYGQVLMNTEAFF. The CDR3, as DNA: TGTGCCAGCAGCTACGGACAGGTTCTCATGAACACTGAAGCTTTCTTT.

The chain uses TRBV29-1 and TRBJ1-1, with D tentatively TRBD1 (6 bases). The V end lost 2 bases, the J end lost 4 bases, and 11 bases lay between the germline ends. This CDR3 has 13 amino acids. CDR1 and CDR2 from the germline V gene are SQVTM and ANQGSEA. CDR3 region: CSVEMGGGTEAFF. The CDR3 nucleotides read TGCAGCGTTGAAATGGGAGGGGGCACTGAAGCTTTCTTT.

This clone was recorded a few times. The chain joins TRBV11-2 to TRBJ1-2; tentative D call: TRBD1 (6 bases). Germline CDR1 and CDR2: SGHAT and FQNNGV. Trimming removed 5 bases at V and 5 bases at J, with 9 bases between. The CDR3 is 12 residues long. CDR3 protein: CASSGTGYGYTF. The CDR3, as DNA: TGTGCCAGCAGCGGAACAGGGTATGGCTACACCTTC.

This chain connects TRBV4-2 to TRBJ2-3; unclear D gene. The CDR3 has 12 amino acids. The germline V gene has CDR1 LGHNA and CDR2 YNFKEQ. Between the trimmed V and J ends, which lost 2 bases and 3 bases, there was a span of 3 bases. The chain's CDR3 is CASSQITDTQYF. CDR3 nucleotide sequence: TGTGCCAGCAGCCAAATAACAGATACGCAGTATTTT.

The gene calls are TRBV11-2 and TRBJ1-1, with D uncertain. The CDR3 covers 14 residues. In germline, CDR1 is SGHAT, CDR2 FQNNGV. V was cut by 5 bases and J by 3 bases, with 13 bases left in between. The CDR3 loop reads CASSPRVRDTEAFF. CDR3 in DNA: TGTGCCAGCAGCCCTCGGGTTAGAGACACTGAAGCTTTCTTT.

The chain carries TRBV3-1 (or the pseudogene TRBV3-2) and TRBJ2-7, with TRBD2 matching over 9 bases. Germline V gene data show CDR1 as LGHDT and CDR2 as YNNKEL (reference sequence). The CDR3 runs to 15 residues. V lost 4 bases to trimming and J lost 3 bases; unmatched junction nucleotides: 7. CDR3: CASSLRLAGFYEQYF. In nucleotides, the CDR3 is TGTGCCAGCAGCCTCCGGCTAGCGGGGTTCTACGAGCAGTACTTC.

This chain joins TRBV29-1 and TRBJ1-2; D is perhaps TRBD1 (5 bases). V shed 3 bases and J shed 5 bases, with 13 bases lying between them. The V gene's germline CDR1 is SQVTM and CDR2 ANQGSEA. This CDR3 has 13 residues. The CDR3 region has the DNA TGCAGCGTTGACGGGCAGGGAAGTTATGGCTACACCTTC. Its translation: CSVDGQGSYGYTF.

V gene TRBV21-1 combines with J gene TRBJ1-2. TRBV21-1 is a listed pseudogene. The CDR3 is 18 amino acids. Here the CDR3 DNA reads TGTGCCAGCAGCAAGGGGGGTGGTGAGGGAAGCGGGTCCTATGGCTACACCTTC. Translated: CASSKGGGEGSGSYGYTF.

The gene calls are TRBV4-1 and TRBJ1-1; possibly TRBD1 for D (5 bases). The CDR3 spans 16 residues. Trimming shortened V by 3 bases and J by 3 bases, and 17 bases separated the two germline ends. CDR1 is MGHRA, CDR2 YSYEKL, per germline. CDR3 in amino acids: CASSHGRAPGDTEAFF. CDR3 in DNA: TGCGCCAGCAGCCACGGCAGGGCCCCGGGGGACACTGAAGCTTTCTTT.

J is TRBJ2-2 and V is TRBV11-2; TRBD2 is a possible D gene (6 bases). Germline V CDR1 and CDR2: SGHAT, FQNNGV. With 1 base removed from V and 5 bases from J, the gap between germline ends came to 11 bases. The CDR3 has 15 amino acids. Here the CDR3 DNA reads TGTGCCAGCAGCTTAGTGCGCGGGGTTACCGGGGAGCTGTTTTTT. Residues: CASSLVRGVTGELFF. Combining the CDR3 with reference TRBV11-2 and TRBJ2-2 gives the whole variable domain EAGVAQSPRYKIIEKRQSVAFWCNPISGHATLYWYQQILGQGPKLLIQFQNNGVVDDSQLPKDRFSAERLKGVDSTLKIQPAKLEDSAVYLCASSLVRGVTGELFFGEGSRLTVL.

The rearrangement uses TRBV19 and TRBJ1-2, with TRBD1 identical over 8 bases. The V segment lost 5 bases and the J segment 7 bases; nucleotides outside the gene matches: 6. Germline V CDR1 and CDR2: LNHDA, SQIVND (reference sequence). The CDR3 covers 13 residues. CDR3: CASSPTGAGGYTF. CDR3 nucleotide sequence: TGTGCCAGTAGTCCGACAGGGGCGGGTGGCTACACCTTC.

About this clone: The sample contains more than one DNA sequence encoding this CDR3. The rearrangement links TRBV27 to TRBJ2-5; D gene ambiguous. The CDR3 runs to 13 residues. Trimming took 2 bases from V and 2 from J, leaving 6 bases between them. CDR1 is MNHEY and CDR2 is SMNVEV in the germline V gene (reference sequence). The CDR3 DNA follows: TGTGCCAGCAGTTTACGGCGGCAAGAGACCCAGTACTTC. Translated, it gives CASSLRRQETQYF.

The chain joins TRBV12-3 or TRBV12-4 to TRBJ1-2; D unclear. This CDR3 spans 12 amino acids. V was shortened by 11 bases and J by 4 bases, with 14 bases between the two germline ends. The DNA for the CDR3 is TGTGCCTCGCGGCGGGCCGCCTATGGCTACACCTTC. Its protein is CASRRAAYGYTF.

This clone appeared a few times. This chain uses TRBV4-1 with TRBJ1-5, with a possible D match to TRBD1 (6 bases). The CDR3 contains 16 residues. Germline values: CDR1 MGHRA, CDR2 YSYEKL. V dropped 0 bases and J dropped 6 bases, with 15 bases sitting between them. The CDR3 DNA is TGCGCCAGCAGCCAAGAGGGGGGGCTCGTTAGTCAGCCCCAGCATTTT. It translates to CASSQEGGLVSQPQHF.

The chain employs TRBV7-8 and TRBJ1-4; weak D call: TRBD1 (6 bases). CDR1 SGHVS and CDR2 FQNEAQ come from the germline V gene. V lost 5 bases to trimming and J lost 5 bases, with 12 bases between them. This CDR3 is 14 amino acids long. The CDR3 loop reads CASSLGGGNEKLFF. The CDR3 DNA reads TGTGCCAGCAGCCTAGGGGGGGGGAATGAAAAACTGTTTTTT.

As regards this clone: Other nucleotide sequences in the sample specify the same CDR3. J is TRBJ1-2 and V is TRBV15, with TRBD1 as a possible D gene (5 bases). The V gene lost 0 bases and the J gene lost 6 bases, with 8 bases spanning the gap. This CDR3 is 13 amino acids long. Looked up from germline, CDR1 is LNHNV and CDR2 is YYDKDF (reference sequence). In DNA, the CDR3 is TGTGCCACCAGCAGAGACTTAGGGGATGGCTACACCTTC. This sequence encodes CATSRDLGDGYTF.

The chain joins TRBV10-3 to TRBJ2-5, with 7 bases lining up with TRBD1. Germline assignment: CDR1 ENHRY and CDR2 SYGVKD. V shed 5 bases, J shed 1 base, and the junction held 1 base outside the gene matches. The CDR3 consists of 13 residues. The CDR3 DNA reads TGTGCCATCAGTAGGGACAGCCAAGAGACCCAGTACTTC. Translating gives CAISRDSQETQYF.

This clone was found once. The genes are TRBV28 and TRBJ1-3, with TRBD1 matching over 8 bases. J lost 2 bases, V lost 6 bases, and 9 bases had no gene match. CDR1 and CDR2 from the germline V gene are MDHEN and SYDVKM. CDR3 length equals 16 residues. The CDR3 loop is CASRSTGVRAGNTIYF. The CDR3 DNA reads TGTGCCAGCAGATCGACAGGGGTAAGGGCTGGAAACACCATATATTTT.

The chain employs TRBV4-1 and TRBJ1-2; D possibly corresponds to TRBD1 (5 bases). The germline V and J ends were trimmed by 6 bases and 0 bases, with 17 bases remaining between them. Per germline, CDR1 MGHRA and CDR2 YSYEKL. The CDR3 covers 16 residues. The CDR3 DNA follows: TGCGCCAGCAGGGAAGCAAGACAGCCAGCTAACTATGGCTACACCTTC. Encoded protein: CASREARQPANYGYTF.

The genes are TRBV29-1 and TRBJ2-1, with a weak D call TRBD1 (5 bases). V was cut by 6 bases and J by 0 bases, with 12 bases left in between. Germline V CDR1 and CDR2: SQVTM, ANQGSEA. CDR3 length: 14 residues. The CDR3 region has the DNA TGCAGCGTAGAAAGGGGAAGCTCCTACAATGAGCAGTTCTTC. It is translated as CSVERGSSYNEQFF.

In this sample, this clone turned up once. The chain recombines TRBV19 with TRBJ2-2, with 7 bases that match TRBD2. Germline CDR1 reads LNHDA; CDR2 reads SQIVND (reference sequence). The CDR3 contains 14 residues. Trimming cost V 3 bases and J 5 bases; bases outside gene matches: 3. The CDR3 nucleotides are TGTGCCAGTAGTATCAGGGAGGGGACCGGGGAGCTGTTTTTT. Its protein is CASSIREGTGELFF. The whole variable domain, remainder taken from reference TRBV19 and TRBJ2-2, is DGGITQSPKYLFRKEGQNVTLSCEQNLNHDAMYWYRQDPGQGLRLIYYSQIVNDFQKGDIAEGYSVSREKKESFPLTVTSAQKNPTAFYLCASSIREGTGELFFGEGSRLTVL.